This TCR beta chain was recovered during a study of CD8+ T cells in alopecia areata. Study-wide results and limits: Especially in alopecia totalis/universalis, lesional scalp showed greater clonality than normal scalp did. Tofacitinib significantly decreased scalp clonality and expanded CD8+ clones among top 100. TCRs were shared less clearly across patients than in mice, possibly for HLA-related reasons.

The CDR3 covers 12 residues. Between the trimmed V and J ends, which lost 0 bases and 4 bases, there was a span of 3 bases. CDR1 MNHNS and CDR2 SASEGT come from the germline V gene. Documented treatment: oral pan-JAK inhibitor, 5-10 mg twice daily. Sequencing relied on a cDNA template that was reverse transcribed from extracted RNA. The assay was immunoSEQ multiplex PCR, and TCRdb's table has in-frame clones only and misses some. The sample includes about 220,000 clones, less than 75% of them seen just once. To note about this clone: Antigen: not known.

The origin of this receptor is a human donor with alopecia areata. The chain uses TRBV6-1 and TRBJ1-2; D uncertain. The sequencing used CD4+ T cells sorted from blood, collected at week 4, from a patient treated with tofacitinib. The CDR3 is CASSEAGYGYTF. In DNA, the CDR3 is TGTGCCAGCAGTGAAGCTGGCTATGGCTACACCTTC.